This entry concerns a single TCR beta chain. Antigen unknown. The sample originates from a study of CD8 T cells in ankylosing spondylitis. This CDR3 has 14 residues. Germline lookup yields CDR1 MNHEY and CDR2 SMNVEV (reference sequence). Trimming at V came to 6 bases and at J to 5 bases, leaving 7 bases not matched to a gene. By quantitative 5'-RACE with molecular barcodes, the TCR beta libraries were made. From the 5' RACE reads, TCRdb called clonotypes with MiXCR, one entry per CDR3 protein. Of over 110,000 distinct CDR3 sequences listed, roughly 8.4% are singletons. Study results and caveats: Ankylosing spondylitis blood appeared to carry a characteristic TCR beta motif of fewer than 10 highly homologous variants. Existing reports had already noted some motif variants in reactive arthritis synovial fluid and blood. Matched ankylosing spondylitis synovial fluid reportedly contained a significantly enriched population of disease-linked clones.

The origin of this receptor is a male donor with ankylosing spondylitis. The V gene is TRBV27, the J gene TRBJ2-1; TRBD2 matches at 7 bases. The specimen was synovial fluid, either unsorted or a sorted T cell fraction (not recorded which). CDR3 nucleotides: TGTGCCAGCAGCAGAGTAGGGAGGGACAATGAGCAGTTCTTC. This translates into CASSRVGRDNEQFF.